The present TCR beta chain was sequenced within a study of T cell responses to AZD1222 COVID-19 vaccine. In regard to this clone: Its antigen is as yet unknown.

V was pared by 5 bases and J by 4 bases, with 18 bases between. The length of the CDR3 is 17 residues. Germline CDR1 reads SEHNR; CDR2 reads FQNEAQ (reference sequence). Study-wide results and limits: The breadth and depth of Spike-specific TCRs increased once two AZD1222 doses had been given. Clonal diversity was possibly underestimated, and white British individuals and females predominated among donors.

Measured with immunoSEQ multiplex PCR; TCRdb has only the in-frame clones, and not every one. The data show about 140,000 clones, with 92% seen just once and about 2.5% held by the top ten. The sequences come from peripheral blood, collected on day 0 of AZD1222 vaccination. This receptor was obtained from an adult in good health. The V call is TRBV7-9, the J call TRBJ2-6; the D gene is possibly TRBD2 (5 bases). For the CDR3, the DNA is TGTGCCAGCAGCCCCCGGCGGGCGGTAACGGGGGCCAACGTCCTGACTTTC. As protein: CASSPRRAVTGANVLTF.